One and the same sample provided the 20 T cell receptor beta chains below, sequenced in a study of blood T cell repertoires in COVID-19. Method: immunoSEQ multiplex PCR; TCRdb's copy keeps in-frame clones and lacks some. The profile shows some 360,000 clones, more than 70% of them singletons. The specimen was peripheral blood. The receptors derive from a woman aged 60-70 years with COVID-19, enrolled during active disease.

J is TRBJ2-3 and V is TRBV6-5; D is ambiguous. The CDR3 length is 11 residues. Germline V gene sequence: CDR1 MNHEY, CDR2 SVGAGI. V was shortened by 6 bases and J by 4 bases, with 5 bases between the two germline ends. The DNA for the CDR3 is TGTGCCAGCAGACATCCAGATACGCAGTATTTT. Its protein product is CASRHPDTQYF.

The gene calls are TRBV19 and TRBJ1-2; no reliable D call. CDR3 length: 12 residues. Trimming left V 3 bases short and J 6 bases short, with 8 bases between. CDR1 is LNHDA and CDR2 is SQIVND in the germline V gene (reference sequence). The CDR3 DNA reads as TGTGCCAGTAGTATTGGCGGGGATGGCTACACCTTC. It translates to CASSIGGDGYTF.

This clone was counted once. This chain joins TRBV5-1 and TRBJ2-7; maybe TRBD2 (6 bases). With 0 bases removed from V and 4 bases from J, the gap between germline ends came to 14 bases. Germline loops: CDR1 SGHRS, CDR2 YFSETQ. This CDR3 contains 15 residues. In DNA form, the CDR3 reads TGCGCCAGCAGCTTGGGCGGGGTGGGGCAGTACGAGCAGTACTTC. Amino acids: CASSLGGVGQYEQYF.

V is TRBV7-3 and J is TRBJ2-3; 9 bases line up with TRBD2. The V segment lost 0 bases and the J segment 0 bases; nucleotides outside the gene matches: 10. Per germline, CDR1 SGHTA and CDR2 FQGTGA. The CDR3 length is 19 residues. DNA for the CDR3: TGTGCCAGCAGCTTAACGGCCTCAGGACTAGCGTTTAGCACAGATACGCAGTATTTT. This sequence encodes CASSLTASGLAFSTDTQYF.

The CDR3 nucleotides are TGCGCCAGCAGCTCTGGACAGGCCTCAGAGACCCAGTACTTC. Protein: CASSSGQASETQYF. The chain recombines TRBV5-1 with TRBJ2-5; the match to TRBD1 covers 7 bases. CDR3 size: 14 residues. Germline V gene data show CDR1 as SGHRS and CDR2 as YFSETQ. The trim removed 3 bases at V and 4 bases at J, leaving 6 bases unmatched.

The J gene is TRBJ2-7, the V gene TRBV18, with TRBD1 identical over 7 bases. The CDR3 spans 15 residues. In germline, CDR1 is KGHSH, CDR2 LQKENI. With V trimmed by 4 bases and J by 0 bases, 6 bases remained unmatched. CDR3 coding DNA: TGTGCCAGCTCACATGGACAGGCGTCCTCCTACGAGCAGTACTTC. It translates to CASSHGQASSYEQYF.

The chain is built from TRBV9 and TRBJ2-3, with 8 nucleotides matching TRBD2. With V trimmed by 3 bases and J by 4 bases, 1 base remained unmatched. Looked up from germline, CDR1 is SGDLS and CDR2 is YYNGEE. The CDR3 sequence is 13 residues long. CDR3 DNA: TGTGCCAGCAGCGAGACTAGCGCAGATACGCAGTATTTT. It specifies CASSETSADTQYF.

This chain links TRBV7-2 with TRBJ2-2; D is uncertain. Germline lookup yields CDR1 SGHTA and CDR2 FQGNSA. V was clipped by 2 bases and J by 5 bases, with 12 bases between them. This CDR3 spans 15 amino acids. The CDR3 DNA reads as TGTGCCAGCAGCTTATCTTTTTATCCTACCGGGGAGCTGTTTTTT. Translating it yields CASSLSFYPTGELFF.

Here the CDR3 DNA reads TGTGCCAGCAGTCCACTACGGAGGTCGGGGGAGACCCAGTACTTC. Its translation is CASSPLRRSGETQYF. The chain uses TRBV2 and TRBJ2-5; D might be TRBD2 (5 bases). This CDR3 comprises 15 residues. V dropped 5 bases and J dropped 5 bases, with 18 bases sitting between them. Germline values: CDR1 SNHLY, CDR2 FYNNEI.

The chain carries TRBV29-1 and TRBJ2-1, with 8 bases that match TRBD1. V lost 6 bases and J lost 5; bases outside the gene matches: 6. This CDR3 has 13 amino acids. CDR1 and CDR2 from the germline V gene are SQVTM and ANQGSEA. The CDR3 region is CSVGGQANNEQFF. CDR3 DNA sequence: TGCAGCGTCGGGGGACAGGCGAACAATGAGCAGTTCTTC.

V usage is TRBV2 and J usage is TRBJ1-1; D not certain. This CDR3 is 14 amino acids long. Trimming left V 4 bases short and J 4 bases short, with 13 bases between. The germline V gene has CDR1 SNHLY and CDR2 FYNNEI. DNA of the CDR3: TGTGCCAGCAGTGTGGCAGGTGGAAGCACTGAAGCTTTCTTT. Its protein product is CASSVAGGSTEAFF.

The V and J genes are TRBV25-1 and TRBJ1-5; no clear D. Deletions cut 1 base from V and 6 bases from J, with 10 bases between. The CDR3 is made up of 14 amino acids. Germline CDR1 MGHDK, CDR2 SYGVNS. The CDR3 reads CASSEWSGGQPQHF. The CDR3 coding sequence is TGTGCCAGCAGTGAATGGTCAGGAGGTCAGCCCCAGCATTTT.

The chain employs TRBV7-2 and TRBJ1-5, with D perhaps matching TRBD1 (6 bases). The V end lost 4 bases, the J end lost 3 bases, and 16 bases lay between the germline ends. This CDR3 region has 16 residues. The germline V gene encodes CDR1 SGHTA and CDR2 FQGNSA. This CDR3 reads CASSSLDSRLNQPQHF. The CDR3 nucleotides are TGTGCCAGCAGCTCCCTGGACAGTAGGCTCAATCAGCCCCAGCATTTT. The full variable domain, completed using reference TRBV7-2 and TRBJ1-5, is GAGVSQSPSNKVTEKGKDVELRCDPISGHTALYWYRQSLGQGLEFLIYFQGNSAPDKSGLPSDRFSAERTGGSVSTLTIQRTQQEDSAVYLCASSSLDSRLNQPQHFGDGTRLSIL.

This clone has only one observation. The J gene is TRBJ1-4, the V gene TRBV5-1; 8 nucleotides agree with TRBD1. This CDR3 spans 14 amino acids. With 2 bases clipped from V and 7 bases from J, the junction kept 4 bases outside the gene matches. Germline CDR1 reads SGHRS; CDR2 reads YFSETQ. Here the CDR3 DNA reads TGCGCCAGCAGCTTAGACAGGGGCCGTGAAAAACTGTTTTTT. Protein product: CASSLDRGREKLFF.

This clone was detected only once. The chain couples TRBV30 to TRBJ1-3; no reliable D call. Germline V gene data show CDR1 as GTSNPN and CDR2 as SVGIG (reference sequence). The CDR3 covers 14 residues. Trimming cost V 4 bases and J 0 bases, with 10 bases left between them. The CDR3 DNA is TGTGCCTGGAAGGAGGGCTACTCTGGAAACACCATATATTTT. This encodes CAWKEGYSGNTIYF.

This chain connects TRBV7-3 to TRBJ2-3; tentative D call: TRBD1 (6 bases). V lost 5 bases and J 5 bases, leaving 23 bases between the germline ends. The CDR3 consists of 17 residues. Germline V gene sequence: CDR1 SGHTA, CDR2 FQGTGA. CDR3: CASSLGTPGPAGDTQYF. The CDR3 DNA is TGTGCCAGCAGCCTAGGGACACCGGGTCCGGCGGGAGATACGCAGTATTTT. Full variable domain (outside the CDR3, taken from reference TRBV7-3 and TRBJ2-3): GAGVSQTPSNKVTEKGKYVELRCDPISGHTALYWYRQSLGQGPEFLIYFQGTGAADDSGLPNDRFFAVRPEGSVSTLKIQRTERGDSAVYLCASSLGTPGPAGDTQYFGPGTRLTVL.

This chain connects TRBV5-1 to TRBJ2-7; TRBD2 aligns across 12 bases. The CDR3 covers 17 residues. Germline V CDR1 and CDR2: SGHRS, YFSETQ. V gave up 3 bases and J gave up 3 bases; unmatched junction bases: 10. Here the CDR3 DNA reads TGCGCCAGCAGCTCAGGAACTAGCGGGGGGTTTGTCTACGAGCAGTACTTC. Encoded protein: CASSSGTSGGFVYEQYF. The whole variable domain, filled in from reference TRBV5-1 and TRBJ2-7, reads KAGVTQTPRYLIKTRGQQVTLSCSPISGHRSVSWYQQTPGQGLQFLFEYFSETQRNKGNFPGRFSGRQFSNSRSEMNVSTLELGDSALYLCASSSGTSGGFVYEQYFGPGTRLTVT.

The chain couples TRBV19 to TRBJ1-1; D is perhaps TRBD1 (6 bases). Germline CDR1 LNHDA, CDR2 SQIVND (reference sequence). V lost 4 bases and J 3 bases, leaving 15 bases between the germline ends. The CDR3 is 15 amino acids. CDR3 nucleotides: TGTGCCAGTAGTACTCCCTCGACAGGTTACACTGAAGCTTTCTTT. Translation: CASSTPSTGYTEAFF.

This clone appeared a few times. The J gene is TRBJ1-4, the V gene TRBV19; D is ambiguous. CDR3 size: 16 residues. The V and J ends lost 2 bases and 5 bases respectively, with 15 bases between them. Per the germline V gene, CDR1 is LNHDA and CDR2 is SQIVND (reference sequence). CDR3 residues: CASSISDIKPNEKLFF. CDR3 DNA sequence: TGTGCCAGTAGTATAAGTGACATTAAGCCGAATGAAAAACTGTTTTTT.

The gene calls are TRBV6-6 and TRBJ1-2, with 9 bases identical to TRBD1. The CDR3 extends over 16 amino acids. CDR1 and CDR2 from the germline V gene are MNHNY and SVGAGI (reference sequence). Trimming took 6 bases from V and 5 from J; bases not matched to a gene: 13. CDR3 region: CASSPDRGLVSYGYTF. For the CDR3, the DNA is TGTGCCAGCAGCCCGGACAGGGGCCTAGTGTCTTATGGCTACACCTTC.